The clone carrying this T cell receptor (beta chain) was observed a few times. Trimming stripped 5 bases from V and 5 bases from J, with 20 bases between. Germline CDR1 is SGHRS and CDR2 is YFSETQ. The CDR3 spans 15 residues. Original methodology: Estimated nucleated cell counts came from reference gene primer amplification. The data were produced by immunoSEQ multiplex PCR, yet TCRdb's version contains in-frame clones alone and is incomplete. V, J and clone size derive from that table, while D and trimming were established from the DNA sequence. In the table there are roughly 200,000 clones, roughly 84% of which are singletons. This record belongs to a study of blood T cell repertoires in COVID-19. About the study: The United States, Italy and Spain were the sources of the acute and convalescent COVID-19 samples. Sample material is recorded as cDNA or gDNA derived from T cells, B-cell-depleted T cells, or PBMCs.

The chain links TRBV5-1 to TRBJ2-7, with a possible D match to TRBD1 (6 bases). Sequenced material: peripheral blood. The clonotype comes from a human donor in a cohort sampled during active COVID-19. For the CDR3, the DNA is TGCGCCAGCAGTTCCCAGGGGACACGGATGAACGAGCAGTACTTC. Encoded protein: CASSSQGTRMNEQYF. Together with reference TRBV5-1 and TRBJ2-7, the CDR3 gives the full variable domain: KAGVTQTPRYLIKTRGQQVTLSCSPISGHRSVSWYQQTPGQGLQFLFEYFSETQRNKGNFPGRFSGRQFSNSRSEMNVSTLELGDSALYLCASSSQGTRMNEQYFGPGTRLTVT.